This T cell receptor (beta chain) is from a study of T cells in Graves' hyperthyroidism and ophthalmopathy. Study-level results: Patients with ophthalmopathy were separated from those with stable hyperthyroidism by a 13 V-J model.

RNA transcripts were the template for amplifying TCR beta CDR3 regions. The primer set for the first-round RT-PCR of the TCR CDR3 was HTBI. TCRdb called the multiplex PCR reads again in MiXCR, with one record for every CDR3 protein. Here the sample spans under 350,000 distinct CDR3 sequences, over 15% being singletons. V was trimmed by 5 bases and J by 2 bases, leaving 10 bases between them. This CDR3 has 14 residues. Germline values: CDR1 DFQATT, CDR2 SNEGSKA (reference sequence). A remark on this clonotype: Its antigen is not identified.

Each patient was aged 18 to 65 and had newly diagnosed hyperthyroidism of under 2 months' duration. Diagnosing involved the use of clinical symptoms, serum thyroxine and TRAb, thyroid ultrasound and orbital computed tomography. The sample was blood. This receptor was obtained from a woman aged 45-59 years with Graves' hyperthyroidism. This chain connects TRBV20-1 to TRBJ2-6; possibly TRBD2 for D (6 bases). Written as DNA, the CDR3 is TGCAGTGCTGGATGGGGGGCTGGGGCCAACGTCCTGACTTTC. Translating it yields CSAGWGAGANVLTF.